The 10 T cell receptor beta chains in this list originate from one sample, sequenced in a study of neurological immune-mediated disorders. A single record per CDR3 protein comes from TCRdb applying MiXCR to the 5' RACE reads. This table has under 75,000 distinct CDR3 sequences, roughly 4.9% appearing once. The source material was PBMCs. Receptors originate from a human donor with multiple sclerosis. The donor label of this sample is uncertain.

At least ten counts were recorded for this clonotype. The chain couples TRBV11-2 to TRBJ2-3; D may correspond to TRBD1 or TRBD2 (5 bases each). The CDR3 sequence is 14 residues long. Per the germline V gene, CDR1 is SGHAT and CDR2 is FQNNGV. V was cut by 2 bases and J by 1 base, with 7 bases left in between. In DNA form, the CDR3 reads TGTGCCAGCAGCTTACGGGACGGCACAGATACGCAGTATTTT. Amino acid sequence: CASSLRDGTDTQYF.

This clonotype has ten or more counts. CDR3 sequence reads: CAIKRGGLAADTQYF. Here the CDR3 DNA reads TGTGCCATCAAGCGGGGGGGACTAGCGGCAGATACGCAGTATTTT. The V gene is TRBV10-3, the J gene TRBJ2-3; 11 nucleotides align to TRBD2. The CDR3 totals 15 residues. Unmatched junction bases numbered 7, after V lost 7 bases and J lost 4 bases. The germline V gene encodes CDR1 ENHRY and CDR2 SYGVKD.

This clonotype appeared many times. This chain links TRBV24-1 with TRBJ1-2; possible D gene TRBD1, 5 bases. CDR3 length equals 12 residues. Germline V gene lookup returns CDR1 KGHDR and CDR2 SFDVKD. Trimming took 3 bases from V and 7 from J, leaving 8 bases between them. CDR3 region: CATSDPGRGYTF. Here the CDR3 DNA reads TGTGCCACCAGTGATCCGGGACGTGGCTACACCTTC.

This clonotype was counted ten times or more. The chain uses TRBV9 and TRBJ2-3; 13 positions agree with TRBD2. Per the germline V gene, CDR1 is SGDLS and CDR2 is YYNGEE. With 2 bases clipped from V and 5 bases from J, the junction kept 5 bases outside the gene matches. CDR3 length: 16 amino acids. CDR3 sequence: CASSVGTSGVGDTQYF. DNA for the CDR3: TGTGCCAGCAGCGTTGGGACTAGCGGGGTAGGAGATACGCAGTATTTT.

This clonotype was seen many times. The chain carries TRBV5-6 and TRBJ2-3, with TRBD2 matching over 7 bases. J lost 1 base, V lost 1 base, and 3 bases had no gene match. The CDR3 extends over 15 amino acids. CDR1 is SGHDT, CDR2 YYEEEE, per germline. In DNA, the CDR3 is TGTGCCAGCAGCTTGCCGCTAGCGGGCACAGATACGCAGTATTTT. Protein sequence: CASSLPLAGTDTQYF.

This clonotype was picked up many times. The J gene is TRBJ2-7, the V gene TRBV20-1, with 7 bases fitting TRBD1. This CDR3 is built from 12 residues. V lost 5 bases to trimming and J lost 10 bases; unmatched junction nucleotides: 11. Germline-derived CDR1 and CDR2 are DFQATT and SNEGSKA (reference sequence). The CDR3 protein is CSASSTGSGQYF. CDR3 nucleotides: TGCAGTGCTTCGTCGACAGGGTCGGGCCAGTACTTC.

This clonotype was observed many times. The genes are TRBV7-2 and TRBJ2-1; a weak D match, TRBD2 (6 bases). Between the trimmed V and J ends, which lost 0 bases and 9 bases, there was a span of 18 bases. CDR1 is SGHTA and CDR2 is FQGNSA in the germline V gene. The length of the CDR3 is 16 residues. The CDR3 DNA follows: TGTGCCAGCAGCTTAGCGCAGGGACTCGGGTGGGGTGAGCAGTTCTTC. Protein: CASSLAQGLGWGEQFF.

This clonotype was counted between two and nine times. The chain employs TRBV12-3 or TRBV12-4 and TRBJ2-4, with a possible D match to TRBD1 (6 bases). The ends were cut back, 4 bases at V and 2 bases at J, with 15 bases in the middle. This CDR3 contains 16 residues. The CDR3 DNA sequence: TGTGCCAGCAGTTGGGTGGGGGCGGAGACCAAAAACATTCAGTACTTC. Its protein product is CASSWVGAETKNIQYF.

In this sample, this clonotype turned up many times. The chain carries TRBV18 and TRBJ1-6; no reliable D call. Germline assignment: CDR1 KGHSH and CDR2 LQKENI. The V end was cut by 4 bases, the J end by 0 bases, with 10 bases between. The CDR3 loop spans 16 amino acids. CDR3 sequence reads: CASSQELSSYNSPLHF. CDR3 DNA: TGTGCCAGCTCACAAGAGCTGAGCTCCTATAATTCACCCCTCCACTTT. Supplemented by reference TRBV18 and TRBJ1-6, the full variable domain reads NAGVMQNPRHLVRRRGQEARLRCSPMKGHSHVYWYRQLPEEGLKFMVYLQKENIIDESGMPKERFSAEFPKEGPSILRIQQVVRGDSAAYFCASSQELSSYNSPLHFGNGTRLTVT.

In this sample, this clonotype turned up many times. The rearrangement links TRBV7-2 to TRBJ2-3, with 12 bases aligning to TRBD2. Per germline, CDR1 SGHTA and CDR2 FQGNSA. The CDR3 covers 18 residues. After removal of 4 bases from V and 4 bases from J, the junction contained 12 bases not matched to a gene. The CDR3, as DNA: TGTGCCAGCAGCTCGGCTAGCGGGGGGGCCAGGGGCGCAGATACGCAGTATTTT. Protein: CASSSASGGARGADTQYF.